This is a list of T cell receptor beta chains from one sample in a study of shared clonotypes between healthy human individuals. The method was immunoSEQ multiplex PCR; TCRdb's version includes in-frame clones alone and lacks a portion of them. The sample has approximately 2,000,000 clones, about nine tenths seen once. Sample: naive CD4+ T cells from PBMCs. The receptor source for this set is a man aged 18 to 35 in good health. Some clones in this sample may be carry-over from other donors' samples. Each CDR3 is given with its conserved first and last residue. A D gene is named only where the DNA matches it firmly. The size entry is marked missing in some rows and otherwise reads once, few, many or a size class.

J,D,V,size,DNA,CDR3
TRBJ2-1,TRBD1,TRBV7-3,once,TGTGCCAGCAGCCTACAGGGGGGTGAGCAGTTCTTC,CASSLQGGEQFF
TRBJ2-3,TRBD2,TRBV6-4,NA,TGTGCCAGCAGCGGGGGGAGCGGGAGCACAGATACGCAGTATTTT,CASSGGSGSTDTQYF
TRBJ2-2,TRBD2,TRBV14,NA,TGTGCCAGCAGCCAAGAAGCGGGGGCCCCGACCGGGGAGCTGTTTTTT,CASSQEAGAPTGELFF
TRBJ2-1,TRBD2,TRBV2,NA,TGTGCCAGCAGACGACTAGCGGGAGGTTGGGGTGAGCAGTTCTTC,CASRRLAGGWGEQFF
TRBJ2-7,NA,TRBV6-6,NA,TGTGCCAGCAGTTACTCCACTGGCTACGAGCAGTACTTC,CASSYSTGYEQYF
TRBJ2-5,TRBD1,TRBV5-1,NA,TGCGCCAGCAGCGCCCGACAGGGAATCGTAGAGACCCAGTACTTC,CASSARQGIVETQYF
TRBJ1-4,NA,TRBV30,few,TGTGCCTGGAGTTGGGGGGTAGGGGAAAAACTGTTTTTT,CAWSWGVGEKLFF
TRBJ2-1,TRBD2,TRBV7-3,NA,TGTGCCAGCAGCCTAAGGACTAGCGGACACAATGAGCAGTTCTTC,CASSLRTSGHNEQFF
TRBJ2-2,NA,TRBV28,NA,TGTGCCAGCGTTTTTAAGAACACCGGGGAGCTGTTTTTT,CASVFKNTGELFF
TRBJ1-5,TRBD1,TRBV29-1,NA,TGCAGCGCCCTGGGGACAGGATATAATCAGCCCCAGCATTTT,CSALGTGYNQPQHF
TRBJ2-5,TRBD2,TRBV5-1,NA,TGCGCCAGCAGCCTACGCGGGAGGTATGAAGAGACCCAGTACTTC,CASSLRGRYEETQYF
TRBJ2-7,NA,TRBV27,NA,TGTGCCAGCAGTTTAAGGCCCCTTTTAAGCGAGCAGTACTTC,CASSLRPLLSEQYF
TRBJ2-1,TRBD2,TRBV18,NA,TGTGCCAGCTCCCCGACTAGCGGGAGGGCCTGGGGTGAGCAGTTCTTC,CASSPTSGRAWGEQFF
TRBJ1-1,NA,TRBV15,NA,TGTGCCACCAGCAGGGCCGGGACGGCTAACACTGAAGCTTTCTTT,CATSRAGTANTEAFF
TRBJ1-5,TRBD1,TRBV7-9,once,TGTGCCAGCAGCCCAGGGGACAGGGGCAATCAGCCCCAGCATTTT,CASSPGDRGNQPQHF
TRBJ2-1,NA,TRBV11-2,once,TGTGCCAGCAGCTTAGGCGGGGTGTATAGGGGCAATGAGCAGTTCTTC,CASSLGGVYRGNEQFF
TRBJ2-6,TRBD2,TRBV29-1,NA,TGCAGCGCTGGGGGAGGGGAGAGGGCCAACGTCCTGACTTTC,CSAGGGERANVLTF
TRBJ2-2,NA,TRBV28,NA,TGTGCCAGCAGTGACCCTCCGAACACCGGGGAGCTGTTTTTT,CASSDPPNTGELFF
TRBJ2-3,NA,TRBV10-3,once,TGTGCCATTTTACGGGACGCTAGCACAGATACGCAGTATTTT,CAILRDASTDTQYF
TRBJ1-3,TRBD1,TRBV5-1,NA,TGCGCCAGCAGCTTGGCACAGGGGGCGCCCGGAAACACCATATATTTT,CASSLAQGAPGNTIYF
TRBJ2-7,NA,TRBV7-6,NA,TGTGCCAGCAGCTTAAGGCTGGAGAGTGAGCAGTACTTC,CASSLRLESEQYF
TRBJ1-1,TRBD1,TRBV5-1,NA,TGCGCCAGCAGCCAGCAGGGGGCGAGGGACACTGAAGCTTTCTTT,CASSQQGARDTEAFF
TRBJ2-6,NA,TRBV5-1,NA,TGCGCCAGCAGCTCTCCCGATTGGTCCGGGGCCAACGTCCTGACTTTC,CASSSPDWSGANVLTF
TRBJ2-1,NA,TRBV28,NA,TGTGCCAGCAGTTTGTCGACAGGGCAGTTCTTC,CASSLSTGQFF
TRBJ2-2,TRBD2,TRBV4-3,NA,TGCGCCAGCAGCCATTATCTAGCGGGAGCCGCGAACACCGGGGAGCTGTTTTTT,CASSHYLAGAANTGELFF
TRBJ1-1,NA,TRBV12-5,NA,TGTGCTAGTGGCACAGCGACAGCTATACTTGAAGCTTTCTTT,CASGTATAILEAFF
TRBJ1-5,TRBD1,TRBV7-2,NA,TGTGCCAGCAGCCCCCGGACAGGGGGCAATCAGCCCCAGCATTTT,CASSPRTGGNQPQHF
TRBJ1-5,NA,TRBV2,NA,TGTGCCAGCGGGCGGAACGGGATTAGCAATCAGCCCCAGCATTTT,CASGRNGISNQPQHF
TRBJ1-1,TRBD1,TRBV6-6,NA,TGTGCCAGCATTATCGGACAGGGGGCGTTTGAAGCTTTCTTT,CASIIGQGAFEAFF
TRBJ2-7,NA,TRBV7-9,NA,TGTGCCAGCAGCCCCCCCCGCGGGAAGACCTACGAGCAGTACTTC,CASSPPRGKTYEQYF
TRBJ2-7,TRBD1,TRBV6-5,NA,TGTGCCAGCAGTTACCGGGACAGGGGCTTGGACTTC,CASSYRDRGLDF
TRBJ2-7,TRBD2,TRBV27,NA,TGTGCCAGCAGCCCAAGGGAGGGTTCCTACGAGCAGTACTTC,CASSPREGSYEQYF
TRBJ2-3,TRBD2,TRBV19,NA,TGTGCCAGTAGTTCACTAGCGGACGGCACAGATACGCAGTATTTT,CASSSLADGTDTQYF
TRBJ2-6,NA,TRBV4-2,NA,TGTGCCAGCAGCCAAGAGCTGCAAGGAGGGGCTGGGGCCAACGTCCTGACTTTC,CASSQELQGGAGANVLTF
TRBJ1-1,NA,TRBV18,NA,TGTGCCAGCTCACCAACGGGGTGGGGCCAGGGCGGCACTGAAGCTTTCTTT,CASSPTGWGQGGTEAFF
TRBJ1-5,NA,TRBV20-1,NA,TGCAGTGCGGGGGGCCAGCCCCAGCATTTT,CSAGGQPQHF
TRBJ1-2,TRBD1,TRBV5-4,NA,TGTGCCAGCAGCCCGAGGACAGGGGCCTCATATGGCTACACCTTC,CASSPRTGASYGYTF